The present T cell receptor beta chain was sequenced within a study of CD8 T cells in ankylosing spondylitis. Notes on the study in general: Earlier authors reported some of these motif variants in reactive arthritis synovial fluid and blood. CD8+ by phenotype, disease-linked clones were relatively rare in peripheral blood. Enrichment of disease-linked clones was reportedly significant in matched ankylosing spondylitis synovial fluid.

In this sample, this clonotype turned up many times. Its antigen remains unknown. Germline V lookup: CDR1 SGDLS, CDR2 YYNGEE. This CDR3 region has 12 residues. V was cut by 3 bases and J by 7 bases, with 7 bases left in between. As the method for making TCR beta libraries, quantitative 5'-RACE with molecular barcodes was used. TCRdb fed the 5' RACE reads into MiXCR, producing one record per CDR3 protein. The sample carries around 130,000 distinct CDR3 sequences, approximately 10% recorded once. The source material was blood, either unsorted or a sorted T cell fraction (not recorded which). The chain combines TRBV9 with TRBJ2-2; D is uncertain. The clonotype originates from a male donor with ankylosing spondylitis or in good health (not recorded which). This chain's CDR3 is CASSEQFGELFF. For the CDR3, the DNA is TGTGCCAGCAGCGAACAGTTCGGGGAGCTGTTTTTT. Supplemented by reference TRBV9 and TRBJ2-2, the full variable domain reads DSGVTQTPKHLITATGQRVTLRCSPRSGDLSVYWYQQSLDQGLQFLIQYYNGEERAKGNILERFSAQQFPDLHSELNLSSLELGDSALYFCASSEQFGELFFGEGSRLTVL.